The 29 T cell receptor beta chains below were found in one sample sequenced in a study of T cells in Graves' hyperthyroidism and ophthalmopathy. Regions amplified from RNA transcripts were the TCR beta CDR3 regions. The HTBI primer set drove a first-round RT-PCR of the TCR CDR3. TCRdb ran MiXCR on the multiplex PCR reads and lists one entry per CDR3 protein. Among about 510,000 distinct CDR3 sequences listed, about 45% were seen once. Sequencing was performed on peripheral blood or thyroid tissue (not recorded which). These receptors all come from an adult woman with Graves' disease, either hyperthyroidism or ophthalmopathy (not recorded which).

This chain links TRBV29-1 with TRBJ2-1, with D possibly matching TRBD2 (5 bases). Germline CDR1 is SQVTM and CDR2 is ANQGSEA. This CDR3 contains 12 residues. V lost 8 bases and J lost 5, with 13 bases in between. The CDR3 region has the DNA TGCAGCTCCCGGATCGGGGACAATGAGCAGTTCTTC. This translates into CSSRIGDNEQFF.

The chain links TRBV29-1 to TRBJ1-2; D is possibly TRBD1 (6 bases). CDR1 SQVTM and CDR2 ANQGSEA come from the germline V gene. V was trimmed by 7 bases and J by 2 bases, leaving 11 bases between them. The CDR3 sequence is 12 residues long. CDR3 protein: CSDTDRNYGYTF. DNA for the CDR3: TGCAGCGATACCGACAGGAACTATGGCTACACCTTC.

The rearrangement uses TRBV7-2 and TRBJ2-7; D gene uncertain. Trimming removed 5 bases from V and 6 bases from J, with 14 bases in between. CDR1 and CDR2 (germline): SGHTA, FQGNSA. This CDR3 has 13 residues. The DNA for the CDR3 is TGTGCCAGCAGCAAGAATGCTGGCTTCGAGCAGTACTTC. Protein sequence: CASSKNAGFEQYF.

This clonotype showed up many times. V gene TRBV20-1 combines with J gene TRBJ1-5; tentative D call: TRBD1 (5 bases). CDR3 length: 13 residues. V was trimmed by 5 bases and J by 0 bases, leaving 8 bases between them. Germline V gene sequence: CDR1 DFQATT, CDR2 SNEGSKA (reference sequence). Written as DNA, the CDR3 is TGCAGTGCTGCCAGGGATAGCAATCAGCCCCAGCATTTT. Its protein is CSAARDSNQPQHF.

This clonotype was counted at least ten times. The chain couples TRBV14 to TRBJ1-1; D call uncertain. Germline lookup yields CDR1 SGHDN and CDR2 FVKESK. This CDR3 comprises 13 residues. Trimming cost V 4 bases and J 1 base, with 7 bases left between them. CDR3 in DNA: TGTGCCAGCAGCCGGTCCCGGAACACTGAAGCTTTCTTT. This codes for CASSRSRNTEAFF.

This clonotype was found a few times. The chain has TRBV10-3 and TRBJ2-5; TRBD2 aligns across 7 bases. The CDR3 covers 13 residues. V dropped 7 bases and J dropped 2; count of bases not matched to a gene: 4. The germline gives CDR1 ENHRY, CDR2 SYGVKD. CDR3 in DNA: TGTGCCATCACTCCGGGACTACAAGAGACCCAGTACTTC. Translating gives CAITPGLQETQYF.

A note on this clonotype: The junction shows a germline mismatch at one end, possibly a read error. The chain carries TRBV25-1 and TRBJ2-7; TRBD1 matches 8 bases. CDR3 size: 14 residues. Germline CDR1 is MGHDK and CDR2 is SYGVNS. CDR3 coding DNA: TGTGTCAGCAGTGAAACCGGACAGGGCTACGAGCAGTACTTC. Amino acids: CVSSETGQGYEQYF.

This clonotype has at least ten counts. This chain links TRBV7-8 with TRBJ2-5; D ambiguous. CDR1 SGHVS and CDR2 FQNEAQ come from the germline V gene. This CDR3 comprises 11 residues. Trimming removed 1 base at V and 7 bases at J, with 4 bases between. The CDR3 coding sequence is TGTGCCAGCAGCTTAGAACGGACCCAGTACTTC. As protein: CASSLERTQYF.

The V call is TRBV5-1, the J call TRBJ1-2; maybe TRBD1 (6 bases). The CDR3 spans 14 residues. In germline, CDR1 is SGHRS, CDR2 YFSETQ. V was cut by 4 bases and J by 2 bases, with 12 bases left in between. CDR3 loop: CASSVQGRNYGYTF. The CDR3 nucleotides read TGCGCCAGCAGCGTACAGGGACGGAACTATGGCTACACCTTC.

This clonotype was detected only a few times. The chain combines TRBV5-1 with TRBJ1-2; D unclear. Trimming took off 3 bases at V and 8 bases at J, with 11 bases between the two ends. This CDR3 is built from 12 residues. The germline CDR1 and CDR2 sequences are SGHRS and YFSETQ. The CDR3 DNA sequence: TGCGCCAGCAGCTCGGACTGGGAGGGCTACACCTTC. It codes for CASSSDWEGYTF.

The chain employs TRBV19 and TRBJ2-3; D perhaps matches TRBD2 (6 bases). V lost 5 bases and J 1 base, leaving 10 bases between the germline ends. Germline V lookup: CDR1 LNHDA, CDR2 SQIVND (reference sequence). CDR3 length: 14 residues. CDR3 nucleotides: TGTGCCAGTAGTGTGGGACTTGGCACAGATACGCAGTATTTT. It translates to CASSVGLGTDTQYF. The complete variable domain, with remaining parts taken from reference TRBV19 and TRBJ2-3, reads DGGITQSPKYLFRKEGQNVTLSCEQNLNHDAMYWYRQDPGQGLRLIYYSQIVNDFQKGDIAEGYSVSREKKESFPLTVTSAQKNPTAFYLCASSVGLGTDTQYFGPGTRLTVL.

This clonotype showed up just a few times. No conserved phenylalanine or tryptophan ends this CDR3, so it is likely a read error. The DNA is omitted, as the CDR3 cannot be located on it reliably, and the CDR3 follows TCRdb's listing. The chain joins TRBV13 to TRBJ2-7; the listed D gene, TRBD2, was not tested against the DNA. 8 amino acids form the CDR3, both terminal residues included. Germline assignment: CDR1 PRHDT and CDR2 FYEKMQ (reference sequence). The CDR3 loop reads CASSSSAS.

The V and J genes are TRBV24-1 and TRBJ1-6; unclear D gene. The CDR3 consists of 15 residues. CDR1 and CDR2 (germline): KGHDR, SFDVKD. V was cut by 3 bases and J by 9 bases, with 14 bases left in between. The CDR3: CATSDPTVAGSPLHF. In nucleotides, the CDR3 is TGTGCCACCAGTGATCCCACAGTGGCGGGTTCACCCCTCCACTTT.

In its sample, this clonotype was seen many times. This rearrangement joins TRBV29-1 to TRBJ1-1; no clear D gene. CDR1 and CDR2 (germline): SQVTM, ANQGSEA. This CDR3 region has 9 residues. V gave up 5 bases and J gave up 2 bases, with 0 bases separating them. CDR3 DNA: TGCAGCGTTAACACTGAAGCTTTCTTT. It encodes CSVNTEAFF. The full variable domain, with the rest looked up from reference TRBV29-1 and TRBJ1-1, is SAVISQKPSRDICQRGTSLTIQCQVDSQVTMMFWYRQQPGQSLTLIATANQGSEATYESGFVIDKFPISRPNLTFSTLTVSNMSPEDSSIYLCSVNTEAFFGQGTRLTVV.

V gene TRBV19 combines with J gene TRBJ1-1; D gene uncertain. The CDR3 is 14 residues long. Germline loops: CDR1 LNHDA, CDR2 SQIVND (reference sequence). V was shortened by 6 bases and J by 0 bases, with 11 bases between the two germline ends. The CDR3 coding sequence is TGTGCCAGTAGGACCGGAGTCATGAACACTGAAGCTTTCTTT. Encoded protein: CASRTGVMNTEAFF.

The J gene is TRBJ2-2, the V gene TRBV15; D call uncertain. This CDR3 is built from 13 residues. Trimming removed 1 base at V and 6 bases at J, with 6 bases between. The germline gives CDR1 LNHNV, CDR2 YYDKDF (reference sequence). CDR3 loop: CATSRAPPGELFF. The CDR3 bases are TGTGCCACCAGCAGAGCTCCCCCCGGGGAGCTGTTTTTT. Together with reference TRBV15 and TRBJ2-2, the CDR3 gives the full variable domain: DAMVIQNPRYQVTQFGKPVTLSCSQTLNHNVMYWYQQKSSQAPKLLFHYYDKDFNNEADTPDNFQSRRPNTSFCFLDIRSPGLGDTAMYLCATSRAPPGELFFGEGSRLTVL.

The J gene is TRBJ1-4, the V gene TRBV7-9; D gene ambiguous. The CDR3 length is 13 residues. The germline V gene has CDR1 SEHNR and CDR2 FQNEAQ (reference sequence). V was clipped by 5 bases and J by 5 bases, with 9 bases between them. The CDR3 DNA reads TGTGCCAGCAGCAACCCGACAAATGAAAAACTGTTTTTT. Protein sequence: CASSNPTNEKLFF.

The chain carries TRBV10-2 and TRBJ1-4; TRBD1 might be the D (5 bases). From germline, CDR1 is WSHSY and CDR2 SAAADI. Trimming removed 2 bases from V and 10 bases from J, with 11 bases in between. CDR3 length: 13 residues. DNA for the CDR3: TGCGCCAGCAGTGAGGTCCAGGGCGGAAAACTGTTTTTT. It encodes CASSEVQGGKLFF.

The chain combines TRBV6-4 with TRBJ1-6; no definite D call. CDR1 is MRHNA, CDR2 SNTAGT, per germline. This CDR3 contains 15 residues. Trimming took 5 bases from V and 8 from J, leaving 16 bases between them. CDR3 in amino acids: CASSWVRSWDSPLHF. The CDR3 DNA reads TGTGCCAGCAGTTGGGTGAGAAGTTGGGATTCACCCCTCCACTTT.

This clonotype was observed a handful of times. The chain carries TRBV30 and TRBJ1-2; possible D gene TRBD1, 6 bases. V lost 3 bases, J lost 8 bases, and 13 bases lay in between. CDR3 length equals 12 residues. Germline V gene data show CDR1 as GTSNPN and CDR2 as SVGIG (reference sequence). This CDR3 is CAWRQDSLGYTF. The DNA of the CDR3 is TGTGCCTGGAGACAGGACAGCTTGGGCTACACCTTC.

CDR3 amino acids: CASSIGQAGATGELFF. CDR3 nucleotide sequence: TGTGCCAGCAGCATCGGACAGGCGGGAGCCACCGGGGAGCTGTTTTTT. The chain combines TRBV7-8 with TRBJ2-2, with D perhaps assigned TRBD1 or TRBD2 (7 bases each). The CDR3 extends over 16 amino acids. Germline CDR1 is SGHVS and CDR2 is FQNEAQ. Trimming pared 5 bases from V and 4 bases from J, leaving 17 bases between. The complete variable domain, with remaining parts taken from reference TRBV7-8 and TRBJ2-2, reads GAGVSQSPRYKVAKRGQDVALRCDPISGHVSLFWYQQALGQGPEFLTYFQNEAQLDKSGLPSDRFFAERPEGSVSTLKIQRTQQEDSAVYLCASSIGQAGATGELFFGEGSRLTVL.

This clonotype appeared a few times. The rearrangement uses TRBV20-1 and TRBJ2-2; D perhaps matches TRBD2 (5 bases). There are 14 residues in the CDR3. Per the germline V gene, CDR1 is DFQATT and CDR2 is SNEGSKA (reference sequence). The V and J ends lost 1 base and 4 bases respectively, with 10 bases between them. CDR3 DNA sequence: TGCAGTGCTAGAGTCCCTCGGGGCACCGGGGAGCTGTTTTTT. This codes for CSARVPRGTGELFF.

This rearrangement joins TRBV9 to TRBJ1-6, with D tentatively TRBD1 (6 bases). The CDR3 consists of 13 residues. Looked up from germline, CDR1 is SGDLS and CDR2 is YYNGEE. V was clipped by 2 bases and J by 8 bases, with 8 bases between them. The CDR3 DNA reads TGTGCCAGCAGCGTCCAGGGGTATTCACCCCTCCACTTT. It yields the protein CASSVQGYSPLHF.

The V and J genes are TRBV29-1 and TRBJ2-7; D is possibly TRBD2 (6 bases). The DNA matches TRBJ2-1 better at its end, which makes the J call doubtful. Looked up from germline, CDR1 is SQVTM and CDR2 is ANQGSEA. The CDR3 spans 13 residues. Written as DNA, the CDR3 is TGCAGCGGGAACCGGGACTTCGGTAATGAGCAGTTCTTC. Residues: CSGNRDFGNEQFF.

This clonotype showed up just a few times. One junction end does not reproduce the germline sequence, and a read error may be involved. This CDR3 is CASSPGQAQEAQYF. CDR3 sequence (DNA): TGTGCCAGCAGTCCTGGACAGGCTCAAGAGGCCCAGTACTTC. This chain uses TRBV2 with TRBJ2-5; 7 nucleotides agree with TRBD1. Germline V gene sequence: CDR1 SNHLY, CDR2 FYNNEI. The CDR3 spans 14 residues.

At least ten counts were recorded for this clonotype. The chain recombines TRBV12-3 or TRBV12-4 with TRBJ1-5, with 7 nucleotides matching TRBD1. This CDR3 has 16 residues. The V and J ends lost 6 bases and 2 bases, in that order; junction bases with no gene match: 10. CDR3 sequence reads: CASSRNRGGGNQPQHF. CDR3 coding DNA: TGTGCCAGCAGCCGAAACAGGGGAGGTGGCAATCAGCCCCAGCATTTT.

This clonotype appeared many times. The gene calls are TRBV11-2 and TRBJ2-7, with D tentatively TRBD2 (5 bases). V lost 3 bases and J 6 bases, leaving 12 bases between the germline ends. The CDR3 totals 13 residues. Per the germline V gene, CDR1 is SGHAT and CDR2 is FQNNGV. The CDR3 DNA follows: TGTGCCAGCAGCTTCGAGGGAGTGGGCGAGCAGTACTTC. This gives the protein CASSFEGVGEQYF. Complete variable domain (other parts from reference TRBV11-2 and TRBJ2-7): EAGVAQSPRYKIIEKRQSVAFWCNPISGHATLYWYQQILGQGPKLLIQFQNNGVVDDSQLPKDRFSAERLKGVDSTLKIQPAKLEDSAVYLCASSFEGVGEQYFGPGTRLTVT.

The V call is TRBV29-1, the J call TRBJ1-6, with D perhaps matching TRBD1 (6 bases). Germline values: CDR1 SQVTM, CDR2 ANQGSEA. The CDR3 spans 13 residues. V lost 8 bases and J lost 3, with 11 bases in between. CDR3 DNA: TGCAGCAGACAGACAGGCTATAATTCACCCCTCCACTTT. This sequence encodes CSRQTGYNSPLHF.

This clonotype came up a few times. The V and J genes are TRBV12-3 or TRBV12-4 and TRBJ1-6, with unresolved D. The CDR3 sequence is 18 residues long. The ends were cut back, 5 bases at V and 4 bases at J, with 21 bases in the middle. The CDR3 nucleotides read TGTGCCAGCAGTACCCGGACCGCGGCAGCTCCTTATAATTCACCCCTCCACTTT. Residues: CASSTRTAAAPYNSPLHF.